This is a list of T cell receptor beta chains from one sample in a study of T-cell memory formation after mild COVID-19. TCRdb itself ran the 5' RACE reads through MiXCR, one entry per CDR3 protein. The table lists about 140,000 distinct CDR3 sequences, about 6.1% of them singletons. Sequencing used PBMCs or a T cell subset sorted from them (not recorded which). The receptors shown here come from an adult woman who had mild COVID-19 (a few samples of this study predate the infection). Cell type and time point are not known. Both conserved end residues are part of each CDR3. The D gene is left open where the match is weak. Expanded clones get a size class; other rows say once, few or many, or leave the size out.

>TRBV11-2|many|TRBJ2-1|.
TGTGCCAGCAGCTTAATCGGTGCTGGACAGCTGTTCTTC
CASSLIGAGQLFF
>TRBV24-1|few|TRBJ2-5|TRBD1
TGTGCCACCAGCAATACAGGGGTAGAAGAGACCCAGTACTTC
CATSNTGVEETQYF
>TRBV18|.|TRBJ2-3|.
TGTGCCAGCTCACCGTTAGCGCCTAGCACAGATACGCAGTATTTT
CASSPLAPSTDTQYF
>TRBV12-3/TRBV12-4|many|TRBJ2-7|TRBD1
TGTGCCAGCAGCCGGACAGGGTTCCACGAGCAGTACTTC
CASSRTGFHEQYF
>TRBV5-1|many|TRBJ2-2|.
TGCGCCAGCAGGTCGGCAGGACGACCCGGGGAGCTGTTTTTT
CASRSAGRPGELFF
>TRBV7-3|many|TRBJ2-7|TRBD1
TGTGCCAGCAGCTTATGGGGACAGGGGCCCTACGAGCAGTACTTC
CASSLWGQGPYEQYF
>TRBV29-1|.|TRBJ2-3|.
TGCAGCGTTGAAGAAAGGACCACAGATACGCAGTATTTT
CSVEERTTDTQYF
>TRBV3-1|few|TRBJ2-5|TRBD1
TGTGCCAGCAGCCAAGGACAGGGGGGGGGGACCCAGTACTTC
CASSQGQGGGTQYF
>TRBV6-2/TRBV6-3|.|TRBJ2-3|TRBD2
TGTGCCAGCAGTAGGACTAGCGGGGCTCCAGATACGCAGTATTTT
CASSRTSGAPDTQYF
>TRBV6-2/TRBV6-3|few|TRBJ2-1|TRBD2
TGTGCCAGCAGTTACTCTGCTAGCGGGAGGGTCGGTAATGAGCAGTTCTTC
CASSYSASGRVGNEQFF
>TRBV4-2|many|TRBJ2-7|.
TGTGCCAGCAGCCAAAAAACGGGCCTTACCTCCTACGAGCAGTACTTC
CASSQKTGLTSYEQYF
>TRBV7-8|many|TRBJ2-3|TRBD1
TGTGCCAGCAGCTGGGACAGGGGGTCGACAGATACGCAGTATTTT
CASSWDRGSTDTQYF
>TRBV29-1|few|TRBJ2-2|.
TGCAGCGTTGCTCTCAGACAAGCGAACACCGGGGAGCTGTTTTTT
CSVALRQANTGELFF
>TRBV27|many|TRBJ2-7|.
TGTGCCAGCAGTTTTCGGATCTCCTACGAGCAGTACTTC
CASSFRISYEQYF
>TRBV7-2|many|TRBJ1-1|.
TGTGCCAGCAGCTTAGAGGTTTTTGGGGCTTTCTTT
CASSLEVFGAFF
>TRBV20-1|many|TRBJ2-1|TRBD2
TGCAGTGCTAGAGGCCTACTAGCGGGGGGGCCCTACAATGAGCAGTTCTTC
CSARGLLAGGPYNEQFF
>TRBV19|few|TRBJ1-2|.
TGTGCCAGTACCCCGGGAGTTCATGGCTACACCTTC
CASTPGVHGYTF
>TRBV7-2|many|TRBJ2-1|.
TGTGCCAGCAGCTTTACGGGGCAGTACAATGAGCAGTTCTTC
CASSFTGQYNEQFF
>TRBV10-3|many|TRBJ2-4|TRBD2
TGTGCCATCAGTGAGTCTAGCGGGAGGGTAGCCAAAAACATTCAGTACTTC
CAISESSGRVAKNIQYF
>TRBV11-1|.|TRBJ1-2|.
TGTGCCAGCAGCTCCACCAATGGCGCGAAGGATGGCTACACCTTC
CASSSTNGAKDGYTF
>TRBV5-1|.|TRBJ2-7|.
TGCGCCAGCAGCCCATCCTTCTCGGGCGAGCAGTACTTC
CASSPSFSGEQYF
>TRBV2|few|TRBJ2-2|.
TGTGCCAGCAGTGTCAAGCAGGGCACCGGGGAGCTGTTTTTT
CASSVKQGTGELFF
>TRBV7-6|few|TRBJ2-3|TRBD1
TGTGCCAGCAGCTTACGGACAACAGGGGTAATCACAGATACGCAGTATTTT
CASSLRTTGVITDTQYF
>TRBV24-1|.|TRBJ2-1|TRBD2
TGTGCCACCAGTGATGACTCTAGCGGAGCCTACAATGAGCAGTTCTTC
CATSDDSSGAYNEQFF
>TRBV4-2|.|TRBJ2-5|.
TGTGCCAGCAGCCAAGTCGTAGCTCAAGAGACCCAGTACTTC
CASSQVVAQETQYF
>TRBV24-1|many|TRBJ2-1|TRBD2
TGTGCCACCAGGGGAGCGGGAGTACACAATGAGCAGTTCTTC
CATRGAGVHNEQFF
>TRBV9|many|TRBJ2-1|TRBD2
TGTGCCAGCAGCGTAGATCCCCCGGGAGGCCTCTACAATGAGCAGTTCTTC
CASSVDPPGGLYNEQFF
>TRBV11-3|many|TRBJ2-3|.
TGTGCCAGCAGCATCGGACGAGGCACAGATACGCAGTATTTT
CASSIGRGTDTQYF
>TRBV5-1|many|TRBJ2-2|TRBD2
TGCGCCAGCAGCTTCCCACTAGCGGAGCTTCTCACCGGGGAGCTGTTTTTT
CASSFPLAELLTGELFF
>TRBV20-1|many|TRBJ1-5|TRBD1
TGCAGTGCTATAGGACAGGAGGGCGGTCAGCCCCAGCATTTT
CSAIGQEGGQPQHF
>TRBV11-2|.|TRBJ2-2|TRBD2
TGTGCCAGCAGCTTAGGAAGCGGGGGGGCCGCCGGGGAGCTGTTTTTT
CASSLGSGGAAGELFF
>TRBV12-3/TRBV12-4|.|TRBJ1-1|.
TGTGCCAGCAGTTTATCCGGGCGGGGTAGGACTGAAGCTTTCTTT
CASSLSGRGRTEAFF
>TRBV30|few|TRBJ2-2|.
TGTGCCTGCCAACAGGGGAACACCGGGGAGCTGTTTTTT
CACQQGNTGELFF
>TRBV7-9|many|TRBJ2-3|TRBD2
TGTGCCAGCAGCTATGGATCGACTAGCGGAAGCACAGATACGCAGTATTTT
CASSYGSTSGSTDTQYF
>TRBV9|few|TRBJ1-2|.
TGTGCCAGCAGCGTAGACAGGATTAATGGCTACACCTTC
CASSVDRINGYTF
>TRBV4-3|many|TRBJ2-7|.
TGCGCCAGCAGCCACATACAGACGCAAAATCTTTACGAGCAGTACTTC
CASSHIQTQNLYEQYF
>TRBV12-3/TRBV12-4|many|TRBJ1-5|TRBD1
TGTGCCAGCAGAAGGGACAGGAGCAATCAGCCCCAGCATTTT
CASRRDRSNQPQHF
>TRBV7-3|few|TRBJ2-1|.
TGTGCCAGCAGTCCGACTAGAGTTGGCTCCTACAATGAGCAGTTCTTC
CASSPTRVGSYNEQFF
>TRBV5-6|few|TRBJ2-4|.
TGTGCCAGCAGCTTGAAAGGTTCGTCCATTCAGTACTTC
CASSLKGSSIQYF
>TRBV24-1|few|TRBJ2-3|.
TGTGCCACCAGTACCTCTCAGGGGTCTAGCACAGATACGCAGTATTTT
CATSTSQGSSTDTQYF
>TRBV30|many|TRBJ1-5|.
TGTGCCTGGAGTTGGACATTTAGCAATCAGCCCCAGCATTTT
CAWSWTFSNQPQHF
>TRBV5-6|many|TRBJ2-5|TRBD1
TGTGCCAGCAGCGCACAGGGGGTCGAGACCCAGTACTTC
CASSAQGVETQYF
>TRBV24-1|many|TRBJ2-2|.
TGTGCCACCAGTGATTTATCGCAAACCACCGGGGAGCTGTTTTTT
CATSDLSQTTGELFF
>TRBV19|.|TRBJ2-7|.
TGTGCCAGTAGTATTTGGGACGGGGTGCCCTCCTACGAGCAGTACTTC
CASSIWDGVPSYEQYF
>TRBV5-4|.|TRBJ1-2|TRBD1
TGTGCCAGCAGCTTGGTACACCTAGGGGGCTCGGGTGGCTACACCTTC
CASSLVHLGGSGGYTF